The rows below give T cell receptor beta chains drawn from one sample of a study of cytomegalovirus exposure and HLA in healthy donors. Profiled with immunoSEQ multiplex PCR; TCRdb holds only in-frame clones, not every one. Altogether 100,000 to 150,000 clones are present, around 72% being singletons, with the ten largest covering approximately 3.8%. The sequenced material came from PBMCs. These receptor sequences come from a man under 40 in good health and CMV-seronegative. CDR3s leave out the opening cysteine and the closing phenylalanine or tryptophan. D genes are given only for firm matches. A clone size is listed for some rows: how often the clone was seen (once, few, many), or a class if it is expanded.

d_call: .
j_call: TRBJ1-2
clone_size: once
v_call: TRBV4-2
cdr3_aa: ASSPRVTDYGYT

d_call: .
j_call: TRBJ2-3
clone_size: .
v_call: TRBV5-1
cdr3_aa: ASSLEGGWVSDTQY

d_call: .
j_call: TRBJ2-5
clone_size: .
v_call: TRBV19
cdr3_aa: ASSRGGVEETQY

d_call: .
j_call: TRBJ2-2
clone_size: .
v_call: TRBV5-6
cdr3_aa: ASMKFRRTGELF

d_call: TRBD1
j_call: TRBJ1-2
clone_size: few
v_call: TRBV7-3
cdr3_aa: ASSPMGQGDGYT

d_call: .
j_call: TRBJ1-1
clone_size: .
v_call: TRBV4-1
cdr3_aa: ASSSRSPGVTEAF

d_call: .
j_call: TRBJ2-5
clone_size: .
v_call: TRBV18
cdr3_aa: ASSPQGGQETQY

d_call: .
j_call: TRBJ2-5
clone_size: few
v_call: TRBV25-1
cdr3_aa: ASSIQTSREETQY

d_call: .
j_call: TRBJ2-7
clone_size: .
v_call: TRBV7-8
cdr3_aa: ASSLAGSGYEQY

d_call: TRBD2
j_call: TRBJ2-2
clone_size: .
v_call: TRBV30
cdr3_aa: ALRVAGTGELF

d_call: .
j_call: TRBJ2-2
clone_size: .
v_call: TRBV15
cdr3_aa: ATSRVWGAGELF

d_call: .
j_call: TRBJ2-1
clone_size: .
v_call: TRBV9
cdr3_aa: ASSVAAYNEQF

d_call: .
j_call: TRBJ2-1
clone_size: .
v_call: TRBV4-3
cdr3_aa: ASSHGGYYNEQF

d_call: .
j_call: TRBJ1-4
clone_size: .
v_call: TRBV7-9
cdr3_aa: ASSFQDSENEKLF

d_call: TRBD1
j_call: TRBJ1-5
clone_size: .
v_call: TRBV7-3
cdr3_aa: ASSKTGNQPQH

d_call: .
j_call: TRBJ1-4
clone_size: few
v_call: TRBV28
cdr3_aa: ASSPGGFQVATNEKLF

d_call: TRBD2
j_call: TRBJ2-3
clone_size: .
v_call: TRBV5-1
cdr3_aa: ASSFGTSGVTDTQY

d_call: TRBD1
j_call: TRBJ1-6
clone_size: .
v_call: TRBV6-5
cdr3_aa: ASRPDRGTSSPLH

d_call: .
j_call: TRBJ2-1
clone_size: .
v_call: TRBV6-1
cdr3_aa: ASSENTATSYNEQF

d_call: TRBD1
j_call: TRBJ2-1
clone_size: .
v_call: TRBV10-1
cdr3_aa: ASSRTGNNEQF

d_call: TRBD1
j_call: TRBJ2-2
clone_size: once
v_call: TRBV18
cdr3_aa: ASFATGTVAGELF

d_call: .
j_call: TRBJ2-7
clone_size: .
v_call: TRBV2
cdr3_aa: ASKPPWRHAYEQY

d_call: .
j_call: TRBJ1-1
clone_size: .
v_call: TRBV19
cdr3_aa: ASTPELGTEAF

d_call: .
j_call: TRBJ2-3
clone_size: .
v_call: TRBV7-9
cdr3_aa: ASRPGHLGGGTSADTQY

d_call: TRBD1
j_call: TRBJ2-7
clone_size: .
v_call: TRBV19
cdr3_aa: ASSIPGQKQY

d_call: TRBD1
j_call: TRBJ2-2
clone_size: .
v_call: TRBV11-2
cdr3_aa: ASRKFGTGRNTGELF

d_call: .
j_call: TRBJ1-6
clone_size: .
v_call: TRBV30
cdr3_aa: AWELQGPNSPLH

d_call: .
j_call: TRBJ1-5
clone_size: .
v_call: TRBV2
cdr3_aa: ASATGWGNQPQH

d_call: TRBD2
j_call: TRBJ2-5
clone_size: few
v_call: TRBV10-3
cdr3_aa: AISESPGGLVTQY

d_call: .
j_call: TRBJ2-2
clone_size: .
v_call: TRBV30
cdr3_aa: AWTRTDYTGELF

d_call: .
j_call: TRBJ2-7
clone_size: .
v_call: TRBV6-1
cdr3_aa: ASRKTIGEQY

d_call: TRBD1
j_call: TRBJ1-2
clone_size: .
v_call: TRBV6-5
cdr3_aa: ASSYSDRDGGYT

d_call: TRBD1
j_call: TRBJ2-5
clone_size: .
v_call: TRBV5-8
cdr3_aa: ASSTIRQGQETQY

d_call: .
j_call: TRBJ2-7
clone_size: .
v_call: TRBV4-2
cdr3_aa: ASSQYGGPTYEQY

d_call: .
j_call: TRBJ2-1
clone_size: .
v_call: TRBV13
cdr3_aa: ASSLQDYNEQF

d_call: .
j_call: TRBJ2-1
clone_size: .
v_call: TRBV5-1
cdr3_aa: ASSLAGTYEVNEQF

d_call: .
j_call: TRBJ1-1
clone_size: .
v_call: TRBV21-1
cdr3_aa: ASSKGRRGGDTEAF

d_call: TRBD1
j_call: TRBJ2-7
clone_size: .
v_call: TRBV5-4
cdr3_aa: ASSLEPGGEQY

d_call: .
j_call: TRBJ1-2
clone_size: .
v_call: TRBV4-1
cdr3_aa: ASSQVGGTYYGYT

d_call: .
j_call: .
clone_size: .
v_call: TRBV10-3
cdr3_aa: ATARDTSYEQY

d_call: .
j_call: TRBJ2-7
clone_size: .
v_call: TRBV6-1
cdr3_aa: ASLGGYEQY

d_call: .
j_call: TRBJ1-1
clone_size: .
v_call: TRBV5-6
cdr3_aa: ASSLTGQVNTEAF

d_call: .
j_call: TRBJ1-3
clone_size: .
v_call: TRBV19
cdr3_aa: ASSATRGGNTIY

d_call: TRBD1
j_call: TRBJ1-4
clone_size: .
v_call: TRBV19
cdr3_aa: ASRPTGRNEKLF

d_call: .
j_call: TRBJ2-2
clone_size: once
v_call: TRBV18
cdr3_aa: ASSLYWGQNTGELF

d_call: TRBD2
j_call: TRBJ2-7
clone_size: .
v_call: TRBV18
cdr3_aa: ASTTSGGVYEQY

d_call: .
j_call: TRBJ1-1
clone_size: .
v_call: TRBV29-1
cdr3_aa: SAPQKGREAF

d_call: .
j_call: TRBJ2-5
clone_size: .
v_call: TRBV2
cdr3_aa: ASSAGTGWGETQY

d_call: TRBD1
j_call: TRBJ1-2
clone_size: .
v_call: TRBV4-1
cdr3_aa: ASSYFTTGQEGRRYT

d_call: TRBD1
j_call: TRBJ1-1
clone_size: .
v_call: TRBV29-1
cdr3_aa: SVDRGQGPTEAF

d_call: TRBD1
j_call: TRBJ1-1
clone_size: .
v_call: TRBV19
cdr3_aa: ASSQGVGGTEAF

d_call: .
j_call: TRBJ2-3
clone_size: .
v_call: TRBV21-1
cdr3_aa: ASRIPGTSGGVYTDTQY

d_call: TRBD1
j_call: TRBJ1-6
clone_size: .
v_call: TRBV7-6
cdr3_aa: ASRTGNSPLH

d_call: TRBD2
j_call: TRBJ2-5
clone_size: .
v_call: TRBV5-1
cdr3_aa: ASSYLTSGGAGETQY

d_call: TRBD1
j_call: TRBJ1-1
clone_size: .
v_call: TRBV11-2
cdr3_aa: ASSLDRWRTGLNTEAF

d_call: TRBD1
j_call: TRBJ1-2
clone_size: few
v_call: TRBV5-1
cdr3_aa: ASSSGQGEGYT

d_call: .
j_call: .
clone_size: .
v_call: TRBV20-1
cdr3_aa: SASPGEELF